This T cell receptor beta chain derives from a study of CD8+CD57+ T cells in acquired aplastic anemia. Across the whole study: The DNA of sorted CD4+ and CD8+ cells averaged roughly 3 ug.

Overall study findings and caveats: About 29 CD8+ CDR3 sequences occurred in both the patients and the controls. Significance was not reached for CD8+ Simpson's diversity between patients and controls.

Genomic DNA, serving as template, underwent TCR beta VDJ and CDR3 profiling. TCRdb reprocessed the reads with MiXCR, giving one entry per CDR3 protein. The sample lists about 170,000 distinct CDR3 sequences; around 48% were seen once. V was clipped by 5 bases and J by 2 bases, with 9 bases between them. CDR1 MNHEY and CDR2 SMNVEV come from the germline V gene (reference sequence). CDR3 length: 13 amino acids. This clonotype was picked up many times. What it binds is not known. Sequenced patients had shown CD8+CD57+ cell expansion by flow cytometry. Patients had undergone no therapy by the time their blood was sampled.

Sequencing input: sorted CD4+, CD8+, or CD8+CD57+ T cells (not recorded which) from PBMCs. The rearrangement joins TRBV27 to TRBJ1-1; perhaps TRBD1 as D (6 bases). This clonotype was obtained from a human donor with aplastic anemia. The CDR3 loop is CASSDRSNTEAFF. The CDR3 coding sequence is TGTGCCAGCAGTGACAGGTCAAACACTGAAGCTTTCTTT.